This T cell receptor (beta chain) stems from a study of T cells in Graves' hyperthyroidism and ophthalmopathy. Researchers amplified the TCR beta CDR3 regions from RNA transcripts. A first-round RT-PCR of the TCR CDR3 used the HTBI primer set. A single record per CDR3 protein comes from TCRdb applying MiXCR to the multiplex PCR reads. Altogether 550,000 to 800,000 distinct CDR3 sequences are present, around 15% being singletons, with the ten largest covering approximately 8%. The CDR3 is made up of 13 amino acids. Germline lookup yields CDR1 SQVTM and CDR2 ANQGSEA. Trimming removed 3 bases at V and 7 bases at J, with 13 bases between.

The chain recombines TRBV29-1 with TRBJ2-1; D unclear. Sample: blood. The sequence came from a man between 18 and 35 years old with Graves' hyperthyroidism. This chain's CDR3 is CSVDSSGVNEQFF. The CDR3 DNA sequence: TGCAGCGTTGATTCTAGTGGGGTTAATGAGCAGTTCTTC.